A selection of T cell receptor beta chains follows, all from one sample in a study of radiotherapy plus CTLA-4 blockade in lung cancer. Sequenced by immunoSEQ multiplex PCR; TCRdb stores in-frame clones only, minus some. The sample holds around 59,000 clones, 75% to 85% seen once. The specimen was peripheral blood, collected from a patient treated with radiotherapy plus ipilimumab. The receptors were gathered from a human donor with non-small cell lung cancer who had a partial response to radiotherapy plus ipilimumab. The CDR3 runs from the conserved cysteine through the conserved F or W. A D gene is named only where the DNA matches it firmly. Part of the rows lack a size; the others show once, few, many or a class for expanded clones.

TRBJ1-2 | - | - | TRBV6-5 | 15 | TGTGCCAGCAGTTACGGGACGGACAGCGTCTATGGCTACACCTTC | CASSYGTDSVYGYTF
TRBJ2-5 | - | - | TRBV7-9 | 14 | TGTGCCAGCAGCTTAGACCACAGGGTGGAGACCCAGTACTTC | CASSLDHRVETQYF
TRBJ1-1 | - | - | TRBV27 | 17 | TGTGCCAGCAGATCTCTATTCGTTGGGGCGGCGAACACTGAAGCTTTCTTT | CASRSLFVGAANTEAFF
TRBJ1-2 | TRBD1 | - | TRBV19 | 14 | TGTGCCAGTAGTATGGAGACAGGGGGCTATGGCTACACCTTC | CASSMETGGYGYTF
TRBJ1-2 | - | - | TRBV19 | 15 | TGTGCCAGTAGTATGACTGGGGAGAGGAGCTATGGCTACACCTTC | CASSMTGERSYGYTF
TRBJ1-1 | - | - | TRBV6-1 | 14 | TGTGCCAGCAGTGAAGGGTTTCGAGGCACTGAAGCTTTCTTT | CASSEGFRGTEAFF
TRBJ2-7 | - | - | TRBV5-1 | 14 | TGCGCCAGCAGCCAAGGGACACCCTCCTACGAGCAGTACTTC | CASSQGTPSYEQYF
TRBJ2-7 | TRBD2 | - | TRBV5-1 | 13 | TGCGCCAGCAGGGACATCCTAGCGGGGGAGCAGTACTTC | CASRDILAGEQYF
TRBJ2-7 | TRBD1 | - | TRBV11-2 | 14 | TGTGCCAGCAGCTTAGGACAGGGGCTCTACGAGCAGTACTTC | CASSLGQGLYEQYF
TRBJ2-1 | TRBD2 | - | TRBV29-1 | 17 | TGCAGCGTTTTTGGCCTAGCGGGGGGGAGCTCCTACAATGAGCAGTTCTTC | CSVFGLAGGSSYNEQFF
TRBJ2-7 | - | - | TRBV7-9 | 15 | TGTGCCAGCAGCTCCCGGGACTCTACCCCCTACGAGCAGTACTTC | CASSSRDSTPYEQYF
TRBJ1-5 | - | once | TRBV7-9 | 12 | TGTGCCAGCAGCCGAGACAATCAGCCCCAGCATTTT | CASSRDNQPQHF
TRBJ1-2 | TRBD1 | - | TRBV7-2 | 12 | TGTGCCAGCAGCCCCGACAGGGCTGGCTACACCTTC | CASSPDRAGYTF
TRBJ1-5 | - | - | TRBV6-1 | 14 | TGTGCCAGTGGGGCTACAGGGAACAATCAGCCCCAGCATTTT | CASGATGNNQPQHF
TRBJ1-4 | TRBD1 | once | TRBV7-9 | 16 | TGTGCCAGCAGCTCAAGAGTCGGGACAGGGGCCGAAAAACTGTTTTTT | CASSSRVGTGAEKLFF
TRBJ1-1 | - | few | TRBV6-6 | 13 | TGTGCCAGCAGTTCCATGACAGCATCTGAAGCTTTCTTT | CASSSMTASEAFF
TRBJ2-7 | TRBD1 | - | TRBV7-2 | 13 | TGTGCCAGCAGCTGGACAGGGGGCTACGAGCAGTACTTC | CASSWTGGYEQYF
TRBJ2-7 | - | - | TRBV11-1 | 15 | TGTGCCAGCAGCTTTCGAGCTAGCGAGTCCTACGAGCAGTACTTC | CASSFRASESYEQYF
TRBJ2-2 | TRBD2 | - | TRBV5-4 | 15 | TGTGCCAGCAGCTTGGTCGCTAGCGGCACCGGGGAGCTGTTTTTT | CASSLVASGTGELFF
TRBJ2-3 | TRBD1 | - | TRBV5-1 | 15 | TGCGCCAGCACCCCGGGACAGGGAGTCGCAGATACGCAGTATTTT | CASTPGQGVADTQYF
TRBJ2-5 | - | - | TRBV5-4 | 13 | TGTGCCAGCAGCTTGGATCCCGTGGAGACCCAGTACTTC | CASSLDPVETQYF
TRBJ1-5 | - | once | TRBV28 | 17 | TGTGCCAGCAGTTTGAGGGGGATTACAGTGTACAATCAGCCCCAGCATTTT | CASSLRGITVYNQPQHF
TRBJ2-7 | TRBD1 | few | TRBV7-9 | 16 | TGTGCCAGCAGCTCCCACGAACAGGGGGAGACCTACGAGCAGTACTTC | CASSSHEQGETYEQYF
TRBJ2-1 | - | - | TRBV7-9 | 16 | TGTGCCAGCAGCCCCTCGGAGGGACGGCGCTACAATGAGCAGTTCTTC | CASSPSEGRRYNEQFF
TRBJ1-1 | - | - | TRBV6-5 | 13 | TGTGCCAGCAGAACTACCAGCGGCACTGAAGCTTTCTTT | CASRTTSGTEAFF
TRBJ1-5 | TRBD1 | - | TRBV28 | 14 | TGTGCCAGCAGAAAAACAGGGGAGGACCAGCCCCAGCATTTT | CASRKTGEDQPQHF
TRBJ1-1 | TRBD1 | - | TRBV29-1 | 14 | TGCAGCGCCGAAGGCGGGGCAGGGGGACCTGAAGCTTTCTTT | CSAEGGAGGPEAFF
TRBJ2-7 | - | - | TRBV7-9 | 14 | TGTGCCAGCAGACAAGGGGTAACCTCCTACGAGCAGTACTTC | CASRQGVTSYEQYF
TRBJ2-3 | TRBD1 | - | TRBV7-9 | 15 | TGTGCCAGCAGCATCTACAGGGGAGGCACAGATACGCAGTATTTT | CASSIYRGGTDTQYF
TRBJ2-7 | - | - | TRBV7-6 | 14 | TGTGCCAGCAGCTTAGGTCAGGGAATAGCCGAGCAGTACTTC | CASSLGQGIAEQYF
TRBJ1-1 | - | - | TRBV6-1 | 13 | TGTGCCAGCACGGGTCCACCCAACACTGAAGCTTTCTTT | CASTGPPNTEAFF
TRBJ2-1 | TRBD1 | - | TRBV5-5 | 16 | TGTGCCAGCAGCCCCGTGGGAAGGACAGGGCGGAATGAGCAGTTCTTC | CASSPVGRTGRNEQFF
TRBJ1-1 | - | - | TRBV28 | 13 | TGTGCCAGCAGTTTGGGAGGGAGGGGTGAAGCTTTCTTT | CASSLGGRGEAFF
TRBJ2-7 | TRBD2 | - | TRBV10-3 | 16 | TGTGCCATCAGTGAGTCCGGAGGTAGCGGGGGCTACGAGCAGTACTTC | CAISESGGSGGYEQYF
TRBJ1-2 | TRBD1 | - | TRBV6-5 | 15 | TGTGCCAGCAGTTACACTTTACAGGGGGCGCAGGGCTACACCTTC | CASSYTLQGAQGYTF
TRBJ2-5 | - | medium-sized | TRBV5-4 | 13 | TGTGCCAGCAGCCTGGGACAACTAGAGACCCAGTACTTC | CASSLGQLETQYF
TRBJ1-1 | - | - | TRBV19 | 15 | TGTGCCAGTAGTGGCGTGCGGACACTCAACACTGAAGCTTTCTTT | CASSGVRTLNTEAFF
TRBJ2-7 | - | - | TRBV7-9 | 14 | TGTGCCAGCAGCTCCAGCGGGACACCATACGAGCAGTACTTC | CASSSSGTPYEQYF
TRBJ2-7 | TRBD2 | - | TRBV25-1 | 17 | TGTGCCAGCACTCGGGGACTAGCGGGGACGAGCTCCTACGAGCAGTACTTC | CASTRGLAGTSSYEQYF
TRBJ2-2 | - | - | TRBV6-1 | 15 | TGTGCCAGCAGTCGCAGGGGAATGGACACCGGGGAGCTGTTTTTT | CASSRRGMDTGELFF
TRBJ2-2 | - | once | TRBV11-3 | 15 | TGTGCCAGCAGCTTAGGAGGCTTAAACACCGGGGAGCTGTTTTTT | CASSLGGLNTGELFF
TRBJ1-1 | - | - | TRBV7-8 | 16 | TGTGCCAGCAGCTTAGAAGGAGGCTGGTGGGACACTGAAGCTTTCTTT | CASSLEGGWWDTEAFF
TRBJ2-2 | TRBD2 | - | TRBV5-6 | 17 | TGTGCCAGCAGCTTCCTAGCGGGGGGTACAATCACCGGGGAGCTGTTTTTT | CASSFLAGGTITGELFF
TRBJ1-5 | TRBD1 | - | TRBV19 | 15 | TGTGCCAGTAGCTTGATGGGACAGGGCAATCAGCCCCAGCATTTT | CASSLMGQGNQPQHF
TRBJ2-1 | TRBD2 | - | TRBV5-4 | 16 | TGTGCCAGCAGCGGACGACTAGCGGGAGGCCACAATGAGCAGTTCTTC | CASSGRLAGGHNEQFF
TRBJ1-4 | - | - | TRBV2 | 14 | TGTGCCAGCAAGGTTCAGGGGACTAATGAAAAACTGTTTTTT | CASKVQGTNEKLFF
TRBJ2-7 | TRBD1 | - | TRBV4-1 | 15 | TGCGCCAGCAGCCAACGGACAGGGGTGGGGTACGAGCAGTACTTC | CASSQRTGVGYEQYF
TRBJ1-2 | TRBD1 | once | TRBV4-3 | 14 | TGCGCCAGCAGCCAACAGACAGGGGACTATGGCTACACCTTC | CASSQQTGDYGYTF
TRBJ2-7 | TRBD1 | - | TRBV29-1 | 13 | TGCAGCGTCCGGGACAGGGTTTCCTACGAGCAGTACTTC | CSVRDRVSYEQYF
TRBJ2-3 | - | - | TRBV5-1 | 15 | TGCGCCAGCAGCCTTGCAGGGGACCGCACAGATACGCAGTATTTT | CASSLAGDRTDTQYF
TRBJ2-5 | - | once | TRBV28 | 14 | TGTGCCAGCAGTTTAGTAGGAGCCCAAGAGACCCAGTACTTC | CASSLVGAQETQYF
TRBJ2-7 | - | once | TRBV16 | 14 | TGTGCCAGCAGCCAATCAGTCGGCTCCTACGAGCAGTACTTC | CASSQSVGSYEQYF
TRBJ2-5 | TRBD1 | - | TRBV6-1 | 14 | TGTGCCAGCAGCCCCGACAGGGATCAAGAGACCCAGTACTTC | CASSPDRDQETQYF
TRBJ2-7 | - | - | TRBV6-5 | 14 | TGTGCCAGCACTACAACAGGGAGCTCCTACGAGCAGTACTTC | CASTTTGSSYEQYF
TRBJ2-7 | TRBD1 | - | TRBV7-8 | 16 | TGTGCCAGCAGCTCGGGCCCGGACAGGGTTGTCCACGAGCAGTACTTC | CASSSGPDRVVHEQYF